This T cell receptor beta chain was identified in a study of blood T cell repertoires in COVID-19. The V gene end was trimmed by 5 bases and the J gene end by 4 bases; junction bases not matched to a gene: 9. The CDR3 contains 16 residues. Looked up from germline, CDR1 is MDHEN and CDR2 is SYDVKM. Some clones are missing from TCRdb's copy, which holds only in-frame ones; the method was immunoSEQ multiplex PCR. Among about 64,000 clones, roughly four fifths were seen once, and the ten largest hold over 9.5%. The sample taken for sequencing was peripheral blood. The origin of this receptor is a human donor in a cohort sampled during active COVID-19. V usage is TRBV28 and J usage is TRBJ1-3; 9 bases are shared with TRBD1. DNA of the CDR3: TGTGCCAGCAGTACCCCGGACAGGGGTACCGGAAACACCATATATTTT. Translating gives CASSTPDRGTGNTIYF.